This TCR beta chain appears in the sequencing data of a study of blood T cell repertoires in COVID-19. Overall study: Collection of acute and convalescent COVID-19 samples took place in the United States, Italy and Spain.

The V end lost 3 bases, the J end lost 5 bases, and 11 bases lay between the germline ends. CDR3 length equals 13 residues. Germline V lookup: CDR1 DFQATT, CDR2 SNEGSKA (reference sequence). How the authors handled the data: The authors estimated nucleated cell counts from reference gene primer amplification. The table came from immunoSEQ multiplex PCR; TCRdb's copy has only in-frame clones and leaves some out. Clone size and the V and J calls come from that table; the DNA yielded D and trimming. Of some 270,000 clones listed, 85% to 90% are singletons. Those enrolled, adults aged roughly 18 to 100 years, came from about two dozen US areas. Self-reported history from a screening survey and questionnaire set each donor's cohort.

This clonotype originated in a woman aged 25 to 39 with acute COVID-19. Sequenced sample: PBMCs or T cells enriched from blood (not recorded which). The chain recombines TRBV20-1 with TRBJ2-4; TRBD1 might be the D (5 bases). The CDR3 nucleotides read TGCAGTGCTAGTCAGCAGGGCCAAAACATTCAGTACTTC. This encodes CSASQQGQNIQYF.